The subject of this entry is one TCR beta chain. The data were taken from a study of blood T cell repertoires in COVID-19. About the study: COVID-19 samples collected from the United States, Italy and Spain covered acute and convalescent phases. The cDNA or gDNA used as material had been derived from T cells, B-cell-depleted T cells, or PBMCs.

Per the study methods: Nucleated cell number was recorded as an estimate derived from reference gene primer amplification. Method: immunoSEQ multiplex PCR; TCRdb's copy keeps in-frame clones and lacks some. From that table come the V and J calls and clone size; the DNA was used to work out D and trimming. Altogether about 64,000 clones are present, roughly 93% being singletons, with the ten largest covering less than 2%. The CDR3 totals 15 residues. V dropped 0 bases and J dropped 3 bases, with 11 bases sitting between them. Per germline, CDR1 SGDLS and CDR2 YYNGEE. What was sequenced was peripheral blood. This sequence originates from a human donor in a cohort sampled during active COVID-19. The rearrangement joins TRBV9 to TRBJ2-3; maybe TRBD2 (5 bases). CDR3 sequence reads: CASSVATRITDTQYF. The CDR3 DNA sequence: TGTGCCAGCAGCGTAGCTACTAGAATTACAGATACGCAGTATTTT.